This T cell receptor (beta chain) was sequenced in a study of blood T cell repertoires in COVID-19. Across the whole study: Samples of COVID-19 (acute and convalescent) were obtained from the United States, Italy and Spain. PBMCs, B-cell-depleted T cells, or T cells were the source of the cDNA or gDNA that made up the material.

Original handling: The assay estimated nucleated cells by amplifying reference gene primers. Profiling relied on immunoSEQ multiplex PCR, and the TCRdb table lists in-frame clones only, not all of them. The D gene and trimming were derived from the DNA, and the V and J assignments and clone size from that table. Among about 140,000 clones, about nine tenths were seen once, and the ten largest hold around 1.6%. The CDR3 length is 19 residues. Germline-derived CDR1 and CDR2 are MGHRA and YSYEKL. V trimming: 1 base; J trimming: 4 bases; junction bases outside the gene matches: 17. This chain connects TRBV4-1 to TRBJ1-1, with 8 bases that match TRBD1. This TCR derives from a human donor in a cohort sampled during active COVID-19. Sequencing used peripheral blood. DNA of the CDR3: TGCGCCAGCAGCCAAGTTATCAGGCCAGGGGGCGATTTGGCCACTGAAGCTTTCTTT. Protein product: CASSQVIRPGGDLATEAFF.